Shown below are 25 T cell receptor beta chains from a single sample sequenced in a study of beta chain features in type 1 diabetes. Of the isolated RNA, all was reverse transcribed, and so the sequenced material was expressed TCRB transcripts. TCRdb's copy holds only in-frame clones and misses some; the assay was immunoSEQ multiplex PCR. The sample has about 320,000 clones; 14% are singletons. The sequenced material came from central memory CD4+ T cells from blood. The origin of the receptors is a man between 25 and 39 years old in good health.

In this sample, this clone turned up a few times. The chain recombines TRBV25-1 with TRBJ2-6; TRBD2 might be the D (6 bases). This CDR3 comprises 16 residues. V dropped 7 bases and J dropped 0 bases, with 13 bases sitting between them. Germline V gene sequence: CDR1 MGHDK, CDR2 SYGVNS. CDR3 in amino acids: CASIGTSASGANVLTF. The DNA of the CDR3 is TGTGCCAGCATTGGGACTTCAGCCTCTGGGGCCAACGTCCTGACTTTC.

This clone was observed a handful of times. The J gene is TRBJ2-5, the V gene TRBV12-5; D gene unclear. Germline V gives CDR1 LGHNT, CDR2 FRNRAP. This CDR3 contains 11 residues. Trimming removed 5 bases at V and 7 bases at J, with 8 bases between. The CDR3 loop reads CASGTTRTQYF. The CDR3 nucleotides read TGTGCTAGTGGTACCACAAGGACCCAGTACTTC.

The chain joins TRBV9 to TRBJ1-6; 7 bases are a match to TRBD1. After removal of 2 bases from V and 10 bases from J, the junction contained 9 bases not matched to a gene. Germline V gives CDR1 SGDLS, CDR2 YYNGEE. The CDR3 consists of 15 residues. This chain's CDR3 is CASSVGTAVESPLHF. DNA for the CDR3: TGTGCCAGCAGCGTCGGGACAGCGGTAGAATCACCCCTCCACTTT.

This clone was detected many times. The chain recombines TRBV19 with TRBJ2-2, with TRBD2 matching over 11 bases. Trimming at V came to 2 bases and at J to 7 bases, leaving 0 bases not matched to a gene. From germline, CDR1 is LNHDA and CDR2 SQIVND (reference sequence). CDR3 length: 14 residues. The CDR3 DNA follows: TGTGCCAGTAGTATACTAGCGGGAGGCGGGGAGCTGTTTTTT. It is translated as CASSILAGGGELFF.

This clone was detected a few times. The chain is built from TRBV2 and TRBJ2-2; perhaps D is TRBD1 or TRBD2 (5 bases each). V gave up 8 bases and J gave up 1 base, with 11 bases separating them. The V gene's germline CDR1 is SNHLY and CDR2 FYNNEI. The CDR3 length is 14 residues. The CDR3 nucleotides are TGTGCCAGCTCCGGGACGGAGAACACCGGGGAGCTGTTTTTT. Protein: CASSGTENTGELFF.

This clone was counted ten times or more. The chain recombines TRBV4-1 with TRBJ1-3, with no clear D. Trimming took off 3 bases at V and 1 base at J, with 4 bases between the two ends. This CDR3 has 13 amino acids. Germline CDR1 is MGHRA and CDR2 is YSYEKL. CDR3 loop: CASSHGSGNTIYF. DNA for the CDR3: TGCGCCAGCAGCCATGGATCTGGAAACACCATATATTTT.

The V call is TRBV30, the J call TRBJ2-2; D is possibly TRBD2 (6 bases). This CDR3 region has 13 residues. Trimming took off 1 base at V and 5 bases at J, with 8 bases between the two ends. Per the germline V gene, CDR1 is GTSNPN and CDR2 is SVGIG (reference sequence). The CDR3: CAWSGLGTGELFF. The CDR3 DNA is TGTGCCTGGAGTGGACTAGGGACCGGGGAGCTGTTTTTT.

The V and J genes are TRBV6-5 and TRBJ2-5, with 8 positions matching TRBD2. With V trimmed by 5 bases and J by 4 bases, 6 bases remained unmatched. Germline CDR1 and CDR2: MNHEY and SVGAGI. This CDR3 contains 14 residues. The CDR3 DNA reads TGTGCCAGCAGTGCCGGGACTAGGGGAGAGACCCAGTACTTC. Amino acids: CASSAGTRGETQYF.

The sample holds a few counts of this clone. The chain recombines TRBV2 with TRBJ1-4, with 7 bases lining up with TRBD1. The CDR3 is 16 amino acids. Germline V gene lookup returns CDR1 SNHLY and CDR2 FYNNEI. Unmatched junction bases numbered 12, after V lost 6 bases and J lost 5 bases. In DNA, the CDR3 is TGTGCCAGCAGGACACGCTCGGGACAGCAAAATGAAAAACTGTTTTTT. Its translation is CASRTRSGQQNEKLFF.

V gene TRBV6-1 combines with J gene TRBJ2-1, with D perhaps TRBD1 or TRBD2 (5 bases each). The CDR3 runs to 14 residues. Trimming cost V 7 bases and J 7 bases, with 17 bases left between them. From germline, CDR1 is MNHNS and CDR2 SASEGT. CDR3 protein: CASKDNWGSNEQFF. The CDR3 nucleotides read TGTGCCAGCAAAGATAATTGGGGGAGTAATGAGCAGTTCTTC.

This clone was detected once. V is TRBV6-1 and J is TRBJ2-7, with a weak D call TRBD2 (5 bases). Germline V gene data show CDR1 as MNHNS and CDR2 as SASEGT. This CDR3 has 14 residues. V lost 1 base and J lost 7, with 14 bases in between. The CDR3 reads CASSEGGLGWEQYF. DNA of the CDR3: TGTGCCAGCAGTGAAGGAGGGTTGGGGTGGGAGCAGTACTTC.

To note about this clone: The same CDR3 also results from other DNA sequences found in this sample. The gene calls are TRBV18 and TRBJ1-5, with D unclear. Looked up from germline, CDR1 is KGHSH and CDR2 is LQKENI. The CDR3 runs 13 residues. Between the trimmed V and J ends, which lost 4 bases and 4 bases, there was a span of 8 bases. The CDR3 loop is CASSQSSNQPQHF. Here the CDR3 DNA reads TGTGCCAGCTCACAGAGTAGTAATCAGCCCCAGCATTTT.

The chain carries TRBV7-2 and TRBJ2-3; the D is unclear. The V end lost 2 bases, the J end lost 0 bases, and 3 bases lay between the germline ends. CDR3 length equals 13 residues. The germline V gene has CDR1 SGHTA and CDR2 FQGNSA. The CDR3 spells CASSLSSTDTQYF. The CDR3 bases are TGTGCCAGCAGCTTATCTAGCACAGATACGCAGTATTTT.

This clone was observed at least ten times. The V call is TRBV13, the J call TRBJ2-2; unclear D gene. CDR1 is PRHDT, CDR2 FYEKMQ, per germline (reference sequence). This CDR3 has 14 amino acids. Trimming took off 7 bases at V and 0 bases at J, with 9 bases between the two ends. The DNA of the CDR3 is TGTGCCAGCACTGTGCTAACGAACACCGGGGAGCTGTTTTTT. Its translation is CASTVLTNTGELFF.

Comment on this clone: This same CDR3 is encoded by further DNA sequences in the sample. The chain uses TRBV30 and TRBJ2-3; D unresolved. The V gene lost 0 bases and the J gene lost 3 bases, with 7 bases spanning the gap. Germline CDR1 reads GTSNPN; CDR2 reads SVGIG (reference sequence). The CDR3 is 13 amino acids. CDR3 in DNA: TGTGCCTGGAGTGTACCGACTACAGATACGCAGTATTTT. It yields the protein CAWSVPTTDTQYF.

The chain uses TRBV11-3 and TRBJ2-4, with 10 positions matching TRBD1. The CDR3 runs 15 residues. The V gene end was trimmed by 5 bases and the J gene end by 4 bases; junction bases not matched to a gene: 5. CDR1 SGHNT and CDR2 YENEEA come from the germline V gene. This CDR3 reads CASSEGTGAKNIQYF. The CDR3, as DNA: TGTGCCAGCAGCGAGGGGACAGGGGCGAAAAACATTCAGTACTTC.

This clone was detected a few times. Additional DNA sequences in this sample encode the identical CDR3. The chain employs TRBV5-4 and TRBJ1-2; D remains unclear. The CDR3 has 13 residues. Trimming shortened V by 1 base and J by 2 bases, and 6 bases separated the two germline ends. Looked up from germline, CDR1 is SGHNT and CDR2 is YYREEE (reference sequence). The CDR3 region has the DNA TGTGCCAGCAGCTTGCCAGGCAACTATGGCTACACCTTC. Translated: CASSLPGNYGYTF.

V usage is TRBV27 and J usage is TRBJ2-1, with TRBD1 matching 8 bases. The J segment lost 7 bases and the V segment lost 7 bases, leaving 6 bases of the junction unmatched. Germline assignment: CDR1 MNHEY and CDR2 SMNVEV (reference sequence). CDR3 length: 13 amino acids. The CDR3 sequence: CASKQGAGNEQFF. CDR3 bases: TGTGCCAGCAAGCAGGGGGCAGGAAATGAGCAGTTCTTC.

This clone was seen many times. The chain employs TRBV25-1 and TRBJ1-5; D may be TRBD1 (6 bases). Trimming cost V 8 bases and J 7 bases, with 15 bases left between them. CDR3 length: 13 residues. Germline V gene data show CDR1 as MGHDK and CDR2 as SYGVNS. CDR3 coding DNA: TGTGCCAGCGGAACGGGGGCGGGCCAGCCCCAGCATTTT. Translated, it gives CASGTGAGQPQHF.

The rearrangement joins TRBV14 to TRBJ1-2, with no clear D. Germline assignment: CDR1 SGHDN and CDR2 FVKESK. There are 15 residues in the CDR3. Trimming stripped 0 bases from V and 6 bases from J, with 14 bases between. The DNA for the CDR3 is TGTGCCAGCAGCCAAGATTTTCGAGGGTGGAATGGCTACACCTTC. Its translation: CASSQDFRGWNGYTF.

The rearrangement links TRBV18 to TRBJ1-6; TRBD1 is a possible D gene (5 bases). This CDR3 is 14 amino acids long. Germline V gives CDR1 KGHSH, CDR2 LQKENI. V lost 3 bases and J lost 8, with 11 bases in between. CDR3 loop: CASSPDGAYSPLHF. The CDR3 DNA reads TGTGCCAGCTCACCCGACGGGGCGTATTCACCCCTCCACTTT.

This clone showed up just a few times. This chain's CDR3 is CASSTRTSGNEQFF. As DNA, the CDR3 is TGTGCCAGCAGCACCCGGACTAGCGGCAATGAGCAGTTCTTC. V and J are TRBV6-5 and TRBJ2-1; 10 positions agree with TRBD2. Germline-derived CDR1 and CDR2 are MNHEY and SVGAGI. Unmatched junction bases numbered 5, after V lost 6 bases and J lost 6 bases. The CDR3 runs 14 residues.

In this sample, this clone turned up a few times. The chain recombines TRBV27 with TRBJ2-7; 9 positions match TRBD1. The V segment lost 6 bases and the J segment 4 bases; nucleotides outside the gene matches: 4. The CDR3 loop spans 13 amino acids. Germline CDR1 reads MNHEY; CDR2 reads SMNVEV (reference sequence). The CDR3 DNA reads TGTGCCAGCAGACAGGGGGCACTATACGAGCAGTACTTC. Translation gives CASRQGALYEQYF.

A few counts support this clone. The J gene is TRBJ2-7, the V gene TRBV15, with a possible D match to TRBD1 (6 bases). Germline V gene data show CDR1 as LNHNV and CDR2 as YYDKDF (reference sequence). Trimming cost V 0 bases and J 2 bases, with 8 bases left between them. The CDR3 consists of 14 residues. DNA of the CDR3: TGTGCCACCAGCAGAGAAGGGGGAACCTACGAGCAGTACGTC. It translates to CATSREGGTYEQYV.

A word on this clone: Possible read error: a much larger clone is one base away. Within the sample, other DNA sequences also encode this same CDR3. The V and J genes are TRBV4-1 and TRBJ2-3, with TRBD2 identical over 9 bases. The germline V gene has CDR1 MGHRA and CDR2 YSYEKL. The V and J ends lost 0 bases and 7 bases, in that order; junction bases with no gene match: 8. CDR3 length: 16 residues. The CDR3 sequence is CASSQDRASGTYTQYF. CDR3 DNA sequence: TGCGCCAGCAGCCAAGATCGGGCTAGCGGGACCTATACGCAGTATTTT.